This TCR beta chain is drawn from a study of T cells in Graves' hyperthyroidism and ophthalmopathy. Points from the study as a whole: Researchers found most expanded thyroid clonotypes above 0.001 in blood as well.

The source material, RNA transcripts, was used to amplify TCR beta CDR3 regions. Using the HTBI primer set, a first-round RT-PCR was run on the TCR CDR3. TCRdb ran MiXCR on the multiplex PCR reads and lists one entry per CDR3 protein. Of about 400,000 distinct CDR3 sequences listed, over 13% are singletons. This clonotype was detected a few times. Its target is not known. CDR3 length: 12 amino acids. Trimming took 4 bases from V and 7 from J, leaving 8 bases between them. Germline lookup yields CDR1 SGDLS and CDR2 YYNGEE. The clonotype was recovered from a man aged 50 or older with Graves' ophthalmopathy. This chain joins TRBV9 and TRBJ2-2; D is undetermined. The sample taken for sequencing was blood. The chain's CDR3 is CASSPGVGELFF. CDR3 in DNA: TGTGCCAGCAGCCCCGGCGTCGGGGAGCTGTTTTTT.